The 17 T cell receptor beta chains listed next were all sequenced from one sample in a study of cytomegalovirus exposure and HLA in healthy donors. The primer mix had 60 Vbeta and 13 Jbeta primers. Generated by immunoSEQ multiplex PCR, the TCRdb table keeps only in-frame clones and is missing some. There are about 140,000 clones in the sample, with approximately 0.88% held by the top ten. The sample taken for sequencing was PBMCs. The origin of the receptors is a male donor in good health and CMV-seronegative.

The rearrangement uses TRBV30 and TRBJ2-7; 7 bases are shared with TRBD2. The CDR3 contains 16 residues. Germline assignment: CDR1 GTSNPN and CDR2 SVGIG (reference sequence). The V gene end was trimmed by 5 bases and the J gene end by 4 bases; junction bases not matched to a gene: 17. CDR3 in amino acids: CAWGGNTGTTPYEQYF. In DNA form, the CDR3 reads TGTGCCTGGGGGGGGAATACCGGGACTACGCCATACGAGCAGTACTTC. Together with reference TRBV30 and TRBJ2-7, the CDR3 gives the full variable domain: SQTIHQWPATLVQPVGSPLSLECTVEGTSNPNLYWYRQAAGRGLQLLFYSVGIGQISSEVPQNLSASRPQDRQFILSSKKLLLSDSGFYLCAWGGNTGTTPYEQYFGPGTRLTVT.

The chain joins TRBV6-5 to TRBJ1-5; D not certain. Trimming pared 2 bases from V and 0 bases from J, leaving 8 bases between. The CDR3 loop spans 15 amino acids. Germline V gives CDR1 MNHEY, CDR2 SVGAGI. In nucleotides, the CDR3 is TGTGCCAGCAGTTACAATAGTAATAGCAATCAGCCCCAGCATTTT. Translating gives CASSYNSNSNQPQHF.

This chain joins TRBV19 and TRBJ2-7, with D perhaps TRBD1 (5 bases). CDR3 length: 14 amino acids. The ends were cut back, 5 bases at V and 1 base at J, with 12 bases in the middle. Germline V gene sequence: CDR1 LNHDA, CDR2 SQIVND (reference sequence). Here the CDR3 DNA reads TGTGCCAGTAGTTTTCGGCGACAGTCCTACGAGCAGTACTTC. Its translation: CASSFRRQSYEQYF.

V usage is TRBV30 and J usage is TRBJ1-4; D gene uncertain. Germline values: CDR1 GTSNPN, CDR2 SVGIG (reference sequence). Between the trimmed V and J ends, which lost 2 bases and 6 bases, there was a span of 10 bases. The CDR3 contains 13 residues. The CDR3 loop is CAWSMPIDEKLFF. In DNA, the CDR3 is TGTGCCTGGAGTATGCCTATTGATGAAAAACTGTTTTTT.

This chain joins TRBV14 and TRBJ1-1; possible D gene TRBD1, 5 bases. The V gene lost 4 bases and the J gene lost 5 bases, with 14 bases spanning the gap. The CDR3 covers 14 residues. Germline assignment: CDR1 SGHDN and CDR2 FVKESK. CDR3 bases: TGTGCCAGCAGCCCACAAGCGGGGGGTACTGAAGCTTTCTTT. Translation: CASSPQAGGTEAFF. Drawing the rest from reference TRBV14 and TRBJ1-1, the complete variable domain is EAGVTQFPSHSVIEKGQTVTLRCDPISGHDNLYWYRRVMGKEIKFLLHFVKESKQDESGMPNNRFLAERTGGTYSTLKVQPAELEDSGVYFCASSPQAGGTEAFFGQGTRLTVV.

The chain combines TRBV14 with TRBJ1-1; tentative D call: TRBD1 (6 bases). The germline CDR1 and CDR2 sequences are SGHDN and FVKESK. The ends were cut back, 1 base at V and 5 bases at J, with 14 bases in the middle. The CDR3 sequence is 15 residues long. The CDR3 protein is CASSQVLGAWTEAFF. In nucleotides, the CDR3 is TGTGCCAGCAGCCAAGTCTTGGGGGCGTGGACTGAAGCTTTCTTT.

The chain couples TRBV13 to TRBJ1-1; D remains ambiguous. The CDR3 is 16 residues long. Trimming removed 5 bases at V and 4 bases at J, with 20 bases between. The germline V gene encodes CDR1 PRHDT and CDR2 FYEKMQ (reference sequence). This chain's CDR3 is CASSPRGSFPGTEAFF. CDR3 nucleotides: TGTGCCAGCAGCCCCCGGGGATCTTTCCCGGGCACTGAAGCTTTCTTT.

The chain combines TRBV7-9 with TRBJ2-1; D not certain. Trimming left V 5 bases short and J 0 bases short, with 17 bases between. Germline loops: CDR1 SEHNR, CDR2 FQNEAQ (reference sequence). The CDR3 has 17 amino acids. The CDR3 DNA is TGTGCCAGCAGCCGATATGGCACCCCTAGCTCCTACAATGAGCAGTTCTTC. Protein: CASSRYGTPSSYNEQFF.

Details on this clone: The missing conserved phenylalanine or tryptophan at the end of this CDR3 makes a read error likely. The DNA is left out, because the CDR3 cannot be placed on it with certainty; the CDR3 is given as TCRdb lists it. The chain employs TRBV18 and TRBJ1-2; the DNA was not used to check the table's D call, TRBD1. Termini included, the CDR3 measures 21 amino acids. Germline assignment: CDR1 KGHSH and CDR2 LQKENI. CDR3 residues: CASSPCQGQGAPGPFYAFCWI.

The rearrangement uses TRBV15 and TRBJ2-6; D might be TRBD1 (5 bases). Trimming shortened V by 7 bases and J by 0 bases, and 10 bases separated the two germline ends. In germline, CDR1 is LNHNV, CDR2 YYDKDF (reference sequence). The CDR3 sequence is 15 residues long. This chain's CDR3 is CATTDGHSGANVLTF. In nucleotides, the CDR3 is TGTGCCACCACAGACGGACACTCTGGGGCCAACGTCCTGACTTTC.

The V call is TRBV7-2, the J call TRBJ1-2; 9 bases line up with TRBD1. The germline V gene has CDR1 SGHTA and CDR2 FQGNSA. V was clipped by 3 bases and J by 4 bases; unmatched bases: 6. This CDR3 has 15 amino acids. CDR3 coding DNA: TGTGCCAGCAGCTTGCCCGACAGGGGGTTCTATGGCTACACCTTC. Its protein product is CASSLPDRGFYGYTF.

The chain uses TRBV6-6 and TRBJ2-7; the match to TRBD1 covers 9 bases. The ends lost 5 bases at V and 6 bases at J; junction bases unmatched: 8. The CDR3 is 14 residues long. Germline CDR1 MNHNY, CDR2 SVGAGI (reference sequence). The CDR3 nucleotides read TGTGCCAGCAGTGAGGACAGGGGCGTCGGCGAGCAGTACTTC. Amino acid sequence: CASSEDRGVGEQYF.

The chain carries TRBV19 and TRBJ1-1, with 8 nucleotides matching TRBD1. The germline gives CDR1 LNHDA, CDR2 SQIVND (reference sequence). CDR3 size: 14 residues. J gave up 6 bases and V 6 bases, and 9 bases lay outside the gene matches. The CDR3 region is CASRWGRGRAEAFF. In DNA form, the CDR3 reads TGTGCCAGTAGATGGGGCAGGGGGCGGGCTGAAGCTTTCTTT.

This rearrangement joins TRBV7-2 to TRBJ2-7; maybe TRBD1 (6 bases). V was trimmed by 5 bases and J by 0 bases, leaving 17 bases between them. Germline CDR1 is SGHTA and CDR2 is FQGNSA. There are 16 residues in the CDR3. In DNA form, the CDR3 reads TGTGCCAGCAGCAGGACACCGGGACAAATCTCCTACGAGCAGTACTTC. Translation: CASSRTPGQISYEQYF.

The chain recombines TRBV18 with TRBJ2-1, with D possibly matching TRBD1 (5 bases). Trimming took off 0 bases at V and 8 bases at J, with 11 bases between the two ends. The CDR3 is made up of 14 amino acids. Per germline, CDR1 KGHSH and CDR2 LQKENI. The CDR3, as DNA: TGTGCCAGCTCACCACCGACAGTCAGTCATGAGCAGTTCTTC. It codes for CASSPPTVSHEQFF.

The chain uses TRBV30 and TRBJ1-1; 7 nucleotides match TRBD1. The CDR3 has 16 amino acids. Germline values: CDR1 GTSNPN, CDR2 SVGIG (reference sequence). The junction had 15 bases not matched to a gene; V was cut back by 3 bases and J by 5 bases. CDR3 protein: CAWRDTTGHEGTEAFF. CDR3 nucleotides: TGTGCCTGGAGGGACACGACAGGGCACGAGGGGACTGAAGCTTTCTTT.

This rearrangement joins TRBV4-3 to TRBJ2-5; TRBD2 is a possible D gene (5 bases). The tail of the sequence fits TRBJ2-7 better, so the J call may be wrong. The CDR3 totals 16 residues. The germline CDR1 and CDR2 sequences are LGHNA and YSLEER. The CDR3 DNA sequence: TGCGCCAGCAGCCAAGACAGGTTCGAGGGTTCCTACGAGCAGTACTTC. Protein: CASSQDRFEGSYEQYF.